This T cell receptor beta chain was identified in a study of shared clonotypes between healthy human individuals. TCRdb's copy holds only in-frame clones and misses some; the assay was immunoSEQ multiplex PCR. The data contain roughly 590,000 clones, around 95% of them singletons. Cells designated naive CD8 were CD45RO-negative and were positively selected for CCR7, with terminally differentiated effector memory CD45RA+ cells excluded. Germline trimming cut 3 bases from V and 4 bases from J; bases unmatched to any gene: 3. The germline V gene has CDR1 MDHEN and CDR2 SYDVKM. This CDR3 comprises 15 residues.

Input material: naive CD8+ T cells sorted from blood. The TCR was taken from a woman under 40 in good health. The rearrangement links TRBV28 to TRBJ2-1, with TRBD1 matching 10 bases. Here the CDR3 reads CASSLSGQGYNEQFF. In DNA, the CDR3 is TGTGCCAGCAGTTTGTCGGGACAGGGGTACAATGAGCAGTTCTTC.